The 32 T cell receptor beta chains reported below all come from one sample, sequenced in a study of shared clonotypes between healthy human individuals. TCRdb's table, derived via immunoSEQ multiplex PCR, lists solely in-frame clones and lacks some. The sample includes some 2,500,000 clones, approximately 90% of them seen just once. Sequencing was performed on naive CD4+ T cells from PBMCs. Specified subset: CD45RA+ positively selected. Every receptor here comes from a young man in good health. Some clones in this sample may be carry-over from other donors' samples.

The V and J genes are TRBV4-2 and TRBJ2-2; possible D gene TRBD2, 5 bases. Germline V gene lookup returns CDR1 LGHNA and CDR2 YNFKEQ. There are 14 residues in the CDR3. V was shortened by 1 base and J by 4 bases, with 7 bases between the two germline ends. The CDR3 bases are TGTGCCAGCAGCCAAGTTCGGGGCACCGGGGAGCTGTTTTTT. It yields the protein CASSQVRGTGELFF.

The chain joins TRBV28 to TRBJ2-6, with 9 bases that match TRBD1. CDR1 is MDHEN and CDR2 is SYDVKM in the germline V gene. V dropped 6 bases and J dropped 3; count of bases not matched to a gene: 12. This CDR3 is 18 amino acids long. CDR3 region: CASRPQPGQGFGANVLTF. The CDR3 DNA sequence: TGTGCCAGCAGGCCACAACCGGGACAGGGATTTGGGGCCAACGTCCTGACTTTC. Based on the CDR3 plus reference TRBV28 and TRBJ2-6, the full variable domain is DVKVTQSSRYLVKRTGEKVFLECVQDMDHENMFWYRQDPGLGLRLIYFSYDVKMKEKGDIPEGYSVSREKKERFSLILESASTNQTSMYLCASRPQPGQGFGANVLTFGAGSRLTVL.

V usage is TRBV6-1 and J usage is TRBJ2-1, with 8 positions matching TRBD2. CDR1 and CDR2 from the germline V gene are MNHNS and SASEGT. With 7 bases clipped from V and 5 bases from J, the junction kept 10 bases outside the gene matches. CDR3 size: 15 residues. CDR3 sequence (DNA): TGTGCCAGCACCCCGTGGGTAGCGGGGAACAATGAGCAGTTCTTC. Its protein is CASTPWVAGNNEQFF.

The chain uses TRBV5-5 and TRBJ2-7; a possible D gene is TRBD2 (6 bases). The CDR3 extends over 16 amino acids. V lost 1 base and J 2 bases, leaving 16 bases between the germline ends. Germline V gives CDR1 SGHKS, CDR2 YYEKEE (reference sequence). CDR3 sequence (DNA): TGTGCCAGCAGCTTGTATGGGGGAGGCCTTACCTACGAGCAGTACTTC. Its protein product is CASSLYGGGLTYEQYF.

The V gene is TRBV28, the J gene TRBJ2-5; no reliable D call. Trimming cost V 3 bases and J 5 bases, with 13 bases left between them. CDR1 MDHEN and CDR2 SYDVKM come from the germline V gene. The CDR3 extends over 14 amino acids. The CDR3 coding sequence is TGTGCCAGCAGTTTGACGGACCGGTCGGAGACCCAGTACTTC. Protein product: CASSLTDRSETQYF.

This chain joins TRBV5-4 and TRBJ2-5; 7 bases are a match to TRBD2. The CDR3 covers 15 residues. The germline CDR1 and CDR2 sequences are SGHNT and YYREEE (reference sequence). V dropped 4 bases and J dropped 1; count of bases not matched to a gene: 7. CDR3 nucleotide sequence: TGTGCCAGCAGCATTCGACTAGCCGCCCAAGAGACCCAGTACTTC. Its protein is CASSIRLAAQETQYF.

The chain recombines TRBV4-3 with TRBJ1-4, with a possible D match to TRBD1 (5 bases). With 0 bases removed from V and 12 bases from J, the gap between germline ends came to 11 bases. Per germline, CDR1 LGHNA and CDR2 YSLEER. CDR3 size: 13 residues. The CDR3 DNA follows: TGCGCCAGCAGCCAAGATTTTGGGGCGGAACTGTTTTTT. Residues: CASSQDFGAELFF.

The CDR3, as DNA: TGTGCCAGCAGTTTAGTGCCCTCCCTCCTCTACGAGCAGTACTTC. Protein: CASSLVPSLLYEQYF. The rearrangement uses TRBV6-5 and TRBJ2-7; D call uncertain. With 4 bases removed from V and 3 bases from J, the gap between germline ends came to 16 bases. The CDR3 has 15 amino acids. CDR1 is MNHEY, CDR2 SVGAGI, per germline.

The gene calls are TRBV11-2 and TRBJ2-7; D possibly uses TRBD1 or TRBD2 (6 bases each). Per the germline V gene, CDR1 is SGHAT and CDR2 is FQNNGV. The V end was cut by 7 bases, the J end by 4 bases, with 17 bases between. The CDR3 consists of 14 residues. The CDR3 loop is CASTPEGGRYEQYF. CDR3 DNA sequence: TGTGCCAGCACCCCAGAGGGGGGACGATACGAGCAGTACTTC. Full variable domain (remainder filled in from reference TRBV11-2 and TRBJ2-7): EAGVAQSPRYKIIEKRQSVAFWCNPISGHATLYWYQQILGQGPKLLIQFQNNGVVDDSQLPKDRFSAERLKGVDSTLKIQPAKLEDSAVYLCASTPEGGRYEQYFGPGTRLTVT.

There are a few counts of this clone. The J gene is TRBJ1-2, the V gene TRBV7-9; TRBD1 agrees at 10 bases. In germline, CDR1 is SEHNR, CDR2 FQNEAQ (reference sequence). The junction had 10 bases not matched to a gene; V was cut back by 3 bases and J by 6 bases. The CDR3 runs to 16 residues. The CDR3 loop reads CASSFESPGQGNGYTF. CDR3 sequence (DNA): TGTGCCAGCAGCTTTGAGTCTCCGGGACAGGGGAATGGCTACACCTTC.

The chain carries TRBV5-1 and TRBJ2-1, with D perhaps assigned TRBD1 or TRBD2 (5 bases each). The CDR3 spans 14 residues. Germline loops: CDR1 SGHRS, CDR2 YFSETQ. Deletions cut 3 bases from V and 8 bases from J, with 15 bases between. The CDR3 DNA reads TGCGCCAGCAGCTCCGGGACGTATAGGGATGAGCAGTTCTTC. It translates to CASSSGTYRDEQFF.

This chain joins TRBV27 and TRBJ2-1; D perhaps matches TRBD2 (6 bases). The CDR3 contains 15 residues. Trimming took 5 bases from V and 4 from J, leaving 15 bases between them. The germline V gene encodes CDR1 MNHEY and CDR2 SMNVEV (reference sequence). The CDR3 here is CASSPGTPQYNEQFF. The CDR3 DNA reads TGTGCCAGCAGTCCCGGGACTCCTCAATACAATGAGCAGTTCTTC.

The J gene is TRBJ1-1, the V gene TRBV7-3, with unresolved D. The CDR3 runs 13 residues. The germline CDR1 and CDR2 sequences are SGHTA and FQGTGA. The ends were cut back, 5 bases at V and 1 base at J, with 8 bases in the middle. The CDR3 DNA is TGTGCCAGCAGCGAGGACGGGAACACTGAAGCTTTCTTT. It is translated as CASSEDGNTEAFF. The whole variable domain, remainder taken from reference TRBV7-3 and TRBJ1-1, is GAGVSQTPSNKVTEKGKYVELRCDPISGHTALYWYRQSLGQGPEFLIYFQGTGAADDSGLPNDRFFAVRPEGSVSTLKIQRTERGDSAVYLCASSEDGNTEAFFGQGTRLTVV.

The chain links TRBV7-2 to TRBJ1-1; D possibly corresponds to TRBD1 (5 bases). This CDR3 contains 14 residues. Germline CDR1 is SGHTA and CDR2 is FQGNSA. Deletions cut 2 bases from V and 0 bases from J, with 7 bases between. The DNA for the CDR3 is TGTGCCAGCAGCTTAAACAGGTTGAACACTGAAGCTTTCTTT. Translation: CASSLNRLNTEAFF.

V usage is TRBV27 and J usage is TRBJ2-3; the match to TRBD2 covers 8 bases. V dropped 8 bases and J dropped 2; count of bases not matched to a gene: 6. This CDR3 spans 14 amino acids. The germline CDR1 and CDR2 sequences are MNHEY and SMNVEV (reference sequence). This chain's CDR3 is CASPSGPSTDTQYF. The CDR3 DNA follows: TGTGCCAGCCCTAGCGGGCCTTCCACAGATACGCAGTATTTT.

The CDR3 sequence: CASSRAGLPETQYF. In DNA form, the CDR3 reads TGTGCCAGCAGCCGCGCAGGGTTGCCGGAGACCCAGTACTTC. This rearrangement joins TRBV27 to TRBJ2-5; possibly TRBD1 for D (5 bases). CDR1 and CDR2 (germline): MNHEY, SMNVEV (reference sequence). The CDR3 loop spans 14 amino acids. V was trimmed by 6 bases and J by 5 bases, leaving 16 bases between them.

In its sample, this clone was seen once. The CDR3 DNA is TGCAGCGGGTGGGACAGGGGGCGCCGAGAGACCCAGTACTTC. Its protein is CSGWDRGRRETQYF. The gene calls are TRBV29-1 and TRBJ2-5, with 12 bases fitting TRBD1. Germline CDR1 is SQVTM and CDR2 is ANQGSEA. This CDR3 comprises 14 residues. Unmatched junction bases numbered 7, after V lost 7 bases and J lost 4 bases.

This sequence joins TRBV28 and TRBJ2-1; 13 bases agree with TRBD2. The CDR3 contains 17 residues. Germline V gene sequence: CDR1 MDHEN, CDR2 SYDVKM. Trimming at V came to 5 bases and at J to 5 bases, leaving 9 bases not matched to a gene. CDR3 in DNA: TGTGCCAGCAGTCTCCCCGGACTAGCGGGGGTCCACAATGAGCAGTTCTTC. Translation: CASSLPGLAGVHNEQFF.

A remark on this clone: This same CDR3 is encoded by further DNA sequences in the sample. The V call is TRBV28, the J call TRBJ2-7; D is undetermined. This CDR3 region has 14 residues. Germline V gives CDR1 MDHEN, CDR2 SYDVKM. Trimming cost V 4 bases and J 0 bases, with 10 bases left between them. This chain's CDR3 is CASSSPGGSYEQYF. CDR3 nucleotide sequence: TGTGCCAGCAGTTCCCCGGGTGGCTCCTACGAGCAGTACTTC.

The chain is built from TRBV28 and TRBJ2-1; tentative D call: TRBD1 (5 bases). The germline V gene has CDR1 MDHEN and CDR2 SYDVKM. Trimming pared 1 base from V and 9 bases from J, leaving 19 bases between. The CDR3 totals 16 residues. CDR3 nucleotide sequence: TGTGCCAGCAGTTTATTTGGGGCCGATTCCGAAGGTGAGCAGTTCTTC. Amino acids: CASSLFGADSEGEQFF.

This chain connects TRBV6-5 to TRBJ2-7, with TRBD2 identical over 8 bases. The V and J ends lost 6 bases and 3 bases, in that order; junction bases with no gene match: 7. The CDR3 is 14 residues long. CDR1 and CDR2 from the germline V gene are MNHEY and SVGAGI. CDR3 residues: CASSTMSGGYEQYF. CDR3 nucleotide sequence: TGTGCCAGCAGCACGATGAGCGGGGGCTACGAGCAGTACTTC.

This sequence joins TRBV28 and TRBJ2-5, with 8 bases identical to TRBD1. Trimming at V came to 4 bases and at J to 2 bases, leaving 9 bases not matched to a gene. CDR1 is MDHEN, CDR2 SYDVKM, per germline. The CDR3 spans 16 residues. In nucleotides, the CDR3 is TGTGCCAGCAGTTCGGGGACAGGCCCTGGACAAGAGACCCAGTACTTC. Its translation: CASSSGTGPGQETQYF. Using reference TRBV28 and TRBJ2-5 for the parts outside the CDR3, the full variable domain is DVKVTQSSRYLVKRTGEKVFLECVQDMDHENMFWYRQDPGLGLRLIYFSYDVKMKEKGDIPEGYSVSREKKERFSLILESASTNQTSMYLCASSSGTGPGQETQYFGPGTRLLVL.

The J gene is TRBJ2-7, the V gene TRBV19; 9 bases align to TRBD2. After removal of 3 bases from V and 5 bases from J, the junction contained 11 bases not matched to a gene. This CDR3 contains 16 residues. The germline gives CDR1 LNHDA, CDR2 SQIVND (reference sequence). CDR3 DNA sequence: TGTGCCAGTAGTATTACTAGCGGGCCACAGAACAACGAGCAGTACTTC. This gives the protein CASSITSGPQNNEQYF.

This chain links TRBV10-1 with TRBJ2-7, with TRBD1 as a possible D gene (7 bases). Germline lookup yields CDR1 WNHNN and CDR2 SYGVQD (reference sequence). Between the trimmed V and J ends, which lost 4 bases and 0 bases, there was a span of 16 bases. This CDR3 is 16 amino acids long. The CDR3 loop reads CASSAVGGTDSYEQYF. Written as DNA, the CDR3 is TGCGCCAGCAGTGCAGTTGGCGGGACAGACTCCTACGAGCAGTACTTC.

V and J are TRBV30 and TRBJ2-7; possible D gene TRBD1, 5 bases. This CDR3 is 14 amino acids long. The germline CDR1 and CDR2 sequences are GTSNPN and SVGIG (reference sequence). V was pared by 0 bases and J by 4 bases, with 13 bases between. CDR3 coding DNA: TGTGCCTGGAGTGTATGGCGGAGACAGTACGAGCAGTACTTC. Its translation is CAWSVWRRQYEQYF.

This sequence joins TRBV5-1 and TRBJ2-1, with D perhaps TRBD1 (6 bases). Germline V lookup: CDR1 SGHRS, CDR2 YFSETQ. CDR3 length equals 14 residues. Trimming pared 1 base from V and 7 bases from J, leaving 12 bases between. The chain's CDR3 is CASSLNRVGNEQFF. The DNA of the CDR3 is TGCGCCAGCAGCTTGAACAGGGTAGGAAATGAGCAGTTCTTC.

This CDR3 is CASSRGNTEAFF. DNA of the CDR3: TGTGCCAGCAGCAGGGGTAACACTGAAGCTTTCTTT. The chain uses TRBV9 and TRBJ1-1, with D perhaps matching TRBD1 (5 bases). Germline loops: CDR1 SGDLS, CDR2 YYNGEE. V lost 4 bases to trimming and J lost 2 bases, with 6 bases between them. CDR3 size: 12 residues.

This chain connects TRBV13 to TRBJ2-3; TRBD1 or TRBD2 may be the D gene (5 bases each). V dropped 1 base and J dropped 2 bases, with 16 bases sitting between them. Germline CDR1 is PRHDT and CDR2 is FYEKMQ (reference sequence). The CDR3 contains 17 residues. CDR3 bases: TGTGCCAGCAGCTTAGTACTCGGGCCGGGACCCACAGATACGCAGTATTTT. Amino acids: CASSLVLGPGPTDTQYF.

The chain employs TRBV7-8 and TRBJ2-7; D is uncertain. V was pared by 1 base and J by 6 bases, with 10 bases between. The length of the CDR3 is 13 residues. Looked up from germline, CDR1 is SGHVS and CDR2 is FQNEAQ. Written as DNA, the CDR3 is TGTGCCAGCAGCTTAGTCGGTGAGTCCGAGCAGTACTTC. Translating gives CASSLVGESEQYF. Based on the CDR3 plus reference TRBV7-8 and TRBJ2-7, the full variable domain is GAGVSQSPRYKVAKRGQDVALRCDPISGHVSLFWYQQALGQGPEFLTYFQNEAQLDKSGLPSDRFFAERPEGSVSTLKIQRTQQEDSAVYLCASSLVGESEQYFGPGTRLTVT.

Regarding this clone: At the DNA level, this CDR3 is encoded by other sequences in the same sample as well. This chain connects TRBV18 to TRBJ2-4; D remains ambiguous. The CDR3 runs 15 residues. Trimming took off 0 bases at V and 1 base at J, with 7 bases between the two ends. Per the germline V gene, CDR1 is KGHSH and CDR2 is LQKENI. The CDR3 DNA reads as TGTGCCAGCTCACCACCGGGTGAGGCCAAAAACATTCAGTACTTC. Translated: CASSPPGEAKNIQYF.

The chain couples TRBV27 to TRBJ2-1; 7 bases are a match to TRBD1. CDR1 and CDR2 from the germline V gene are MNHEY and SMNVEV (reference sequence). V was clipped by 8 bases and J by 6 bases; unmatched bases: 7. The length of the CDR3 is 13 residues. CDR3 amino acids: CASPPGTVNEQFF. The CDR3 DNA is TGTGCCAGCCCCCCAGGGACAGTCAATGAGCAGTTCTTC.

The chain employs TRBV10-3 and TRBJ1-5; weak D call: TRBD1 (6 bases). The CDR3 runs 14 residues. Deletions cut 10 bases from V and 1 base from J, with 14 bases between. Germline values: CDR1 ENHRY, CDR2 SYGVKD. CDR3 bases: TGTGCCACCAATAACAGGGCCAGCAATCAGCCCCAGCATTTT. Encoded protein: CATNNRASNQPQHF.